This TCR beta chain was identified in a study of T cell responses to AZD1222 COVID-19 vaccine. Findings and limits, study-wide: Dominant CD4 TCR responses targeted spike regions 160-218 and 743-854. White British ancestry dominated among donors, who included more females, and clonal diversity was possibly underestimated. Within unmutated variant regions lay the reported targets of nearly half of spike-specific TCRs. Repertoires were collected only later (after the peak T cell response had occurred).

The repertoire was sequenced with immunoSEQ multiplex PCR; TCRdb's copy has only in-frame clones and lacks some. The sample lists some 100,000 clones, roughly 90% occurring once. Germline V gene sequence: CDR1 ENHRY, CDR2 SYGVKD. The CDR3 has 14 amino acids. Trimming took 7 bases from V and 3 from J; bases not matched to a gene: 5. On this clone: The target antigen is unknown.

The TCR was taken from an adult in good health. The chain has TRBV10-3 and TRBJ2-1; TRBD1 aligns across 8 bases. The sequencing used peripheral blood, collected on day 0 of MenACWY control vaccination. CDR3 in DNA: TGTGCCATCATGGCTGGACAGGGCTACAATGAGCAGTTCTTC. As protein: CAIMAGQGYNEQFF.